The 5 T cell receptor beta chains in this list originate from one sample, sequenced in a study of a mutant IDH1 vaccine in newly diagnosed glioma. For these receptors, no antigen is known. Time point in this sample: week 35, safety follow-up. Mutant IDH1 20-mer peptide, at 300 ug, made up each vaccine dose, with topical imiquimod. Generated by immunoSEQ multiplex PCR, the TCRdb table keeps only in-frame clones and is missing some. The data contain over 40,000 clones, 85% to 90% of them singletons. The sample consisted of PBMCs, taken from a glioma patient whose treatment included an IDH1 peptide vaccine. These receptors came from a man aged 40-55 years with glioma.

This clone was seen once. The genes are TRBV28 and TRBJ1-1; 9 bases fit TRBD1. This CDR3 comprises 14 residues. V lost 6 bases and J lost 5; bases outside the gene matches: 7. The germline V gene encodes CDR1 MDHEN and CDR2 SYDVKM. The CDR3 reads CASRTDRGWTEAFF. In nucleotides, the CDR3 is TGTGCCAGCAGGACGGACAGGGGATGGACTGAAGCTTTCTTT.

The chain uses TRBV6-1 and TRBJ2-7; perhaps TRBD1 as D (5 bases). The germline V gene has CDR1 MNHNS and CDR2 SASEGT. The V end was cut by 7 bases, the J end by 3 bases, with 10 bases between. This CDR3 is built from 12 residues. The CDR3 spells CASIDSFYEQYF. CDR3 nucleotide sequence: TGTGCCAGCATAGACAGCTTCTACGAGCAGTACTTC.

In DNA form, the CDR3 reads TGTGCCAGCAGCGTTACAGGGGGGAAAAGTGAAGCTTTCTTT. Encoded protein: CASSVTGGKSEAFF. The chain has TRBV7-6 and TRBJ1-1, with 8 nucleotides matching TRBD1. Trimming took 5 bases from V and 7 from J; bases not matched to a gene: 9. Germline V gives CDR1 SGHVS, CDR2 FNYEAQ. The CDR3 is 14 residues long. Full variable domain (rest looked up from reference TRBV7-6 and TRBJ1-1): GAGVSQSPRYKVTKRGQDVALRCDPISGHVSLYWYRQALGQGPEFLTYFNYEAQQDKSGLPNDRFSAERPEGSISTLTIQRTEQRDSAMYRCASSVTGGKSEAFFGQGTRLTVV.

This chain links TRBV6-5 with TRBJ1-1; D is perhaps TRBD1 (6 bases). The CDR3 sequence is 13 residues long. The germline gives CDR1 MNHEY, CDR2 SVGAGI. V was trimmed by 10 bases and J by 0 bases, leaving 12 bases between them. CDR3 DNA sequence: TGTGCCACTCAGGACAGCATGAACACTGAAGCTTTCTTT. Protein sequence: CATQDSMNTEAFF.

V usage is TRBV2 and J usage is TRBJ2-5, with D possibly being TRBD2 (7 bases). Germline V gene data show CDR1 as SNHLY and CDR2 as FYNNEI. The V and J ends lost 0 bases and 4 bases respectively, with 12 bases between them. This CDR3 has 15 residues. CDR3: CASSEALGGAETQYF. The CDR3 coding sequence is TGTGCCAGCAGTGAAGCGCTAGGGGGGGCAGAGACCCAGTACTTC.